Listed here are 18 T cell receptor beta chains from one sample, sequenced in a study of preoperative IRX-2 immunotherapy in early breast cancer. Repertoires were generated with immunoSEQ multiplex PCR, while TCRdb's copy carries only in-frame clones and drops some. The sample has 25,000 or so clones, over 75% seen once. Treatment: preoperative locoregional IRX-2 cytokine immunotherapy. This sample comprised tumor tissue, obtained after IRX-2 immunotherapy. The receptors were sampled from a human donor with breast cancer.

The sample holds one count of this clone. The rearrangement joins TRBV21-1 to TRBJ1-3. TRBV21-1 is noted as a pseudogene. The CDR3 is 17 amino acids. The CDR3 is CASSPMRRQWTGNTIYF. CDR3 DNA: TGTGCCAGCAGCCCTATGCGAAGGCAGTGGACTGGAAACACCATATATTTT.

J is TRBJ2-1 and V is TRBV15; no firm D call. This CDR3 region has 14 residues. Per the germline V gene, CDR1 is LNHNV and CDR2 is YYDKDF (reference sequence). V was shortened by 0 bases and J by 4 bases, with 7 bases between the two germline ends. CDR3: CATSRDKGYNEQFF. For the CDR3, the DNA is TGTGCCACCAGCAGAGATAAGGGTTACAATGAGCAGTTCTTC.

V is TRBV7-9 and J is TRBJ2-5, with D tentatively TRBD2 (6 bases). Looked up from germline, CDR1 is SEHNR and CDR2 is FQNEAQ (reference sequence). Trimming cost V 5 bases and J 5 bases, with 24 bases left between them. The CDR3 spans 17 residues. The CDR3 sequence: CASSPGILAESEETQYF. The CDR3 DNA reads as TGTGCCAGCAGCCCGGGTATCTTAGCGGAGTCGGAGGAGACCCAGTACTTC.

As DNA, the CDR3 is TGTGCCAGCAGCTTAGCGGGAGAGCCGAGAGATACGCAGTATTTT. Protein product: CASSLAGEPRDTQYF. The chain employs TRBV11-2 and TRBJ2-3; tentatively, D is TRBD2 (6 bases). The germline CDR1 and CDR2 sequences are SGHAT and FQNNGV. V lost 1 base, J lost 5 bases, and 13 bases lay in between. The CDR3 has 15 amino acids.

The rearrangement links TRBV27 to TRBJ2-2, with TRBD1 matching 11 bases. Germline CDR1 and CDR2: MNHEY and SMNVEV (reference sequence). V lost 7 bases to trimming and J lost 5 bases; unmatched junction nucleotides: 9. The length of the CDR3 is 16 residues. This chain's CDR3 is CASTYWTGGTTGELFF. The CDR3 bases are TGTGCCAGCACTTACTGGACAGGGGGCACGACCGGGGAGCTGTTTTTT.

V usage is TRBV5-4 and J usage is TRBJ2-5; 10 bases are shared with TRBD1. The length of the CDR3 is 15 residues. Looked up from germline, CDR1 is SGHNT and CDR2 is YYREEE (reference sequence). The V gene end was trimmed by 2 bases and the J gene end by 5 bases; junction bases not matched to a gene: 6. CDR3 in DNA: TGTGCCAGCAGCTTCCGGACAGGGGGTCGGGAGACCCAGTACTTC. Residues: CASSFRTGGRETQYF.

The rearrangement uses TRBV5-4 and TRBJ2-5; D call uncertain. The end of the DNA aligns better with TRBJ2-7, so the J call may be wrong. The CDR3 is 11 amino acids. Looked up from germline, CDR1 is SGHNT and CDR2 is YYREEE (reference sequence). In nucleotides, the CDR3 is TGTGCCAGCAGCTTCTCCTACGAGCAGTACTTC. It yields the protein CASSFSYEQYF.

CDR3 region: CASSAGTGSVGANQPQHF. CDR3 sequence (DNA): TGTGCCAGCAGTGCCGGGACAGGGAGTGTGGGAGCCAATCAGCCCCAGCATTTT. The chain joins TRBV6-1 to TRBJ1-5, with 9 bases fitting TRBD1. The trim removed 4 bases at V and 3 bases at J, leaving 13 bases unmatched. The CDR3 loop spans 18 amino acids. Per germline, CDR1 MNHNS and CDR2 SASEGT.

The genes are TRBV28 and TRBJ2-7; D is possibly TRBD2 (7 bases). This CDR3 has 15 residues. Trimming stripped 6 bases from V and 2 bases from J, with 17 bases between. Germline CDR1 reads MDHEN; CDR2 reads SYDVKM. CDR3 DNA sequence: TGTGCCAGCAGCCCCGTAGGGGGACTAACCTACGAGCAGTACTTC. Encoded protein: CASSPVGGLTYEQYF.

CDR3 DNA sequence: TGTGCCAGCAGTTCCCCCCGGGCGGGGGAAACCTACGAGCAGTACTTC. Its protein is CASSSPRAGETYEQYF. The chain recombines TRBV27 with TRBJ2-7; 7 bases agree with TRBD2. With 4 bases clipped from V and 2 bases from J, the junction kept 11 bases outside the gene matches. CDR3 length: 16 residues. CDR1 and CDR2 from the germline V gene are MNHEY and SMNVEV (reference sequence).

This clone was detected only a few times. Mismatch with germline at one junction end may stem from a read error. The chain carries TRBV10-1 and TRBJ1-2; TRBD1 aligns across 10 bases. Germline V lookup: CDR1 WNHNN, CDR2 SYGVQD (reference sequence). This CDR3 has 12 amino acids. Here the CDR3 reads CASSRDRGRVYF. CDR3 DNA sequence: TGCGCCAGCAGTCGGGACAGGGGCCGAGTGTACTTC.

The chain employs TRBV6-5 and TRBJ2-7, with D maybe TRBD1 (6 bases). Trimming took 4 bases from V and 2 from J, leaving 12 bases between them. Germline CDR1 is MNHEY and CDR2 is SVGAGI. The CDR3 contains 14 residues. DNA for the CDR3: TGTGCCAGCAGTTCCGGGACACGAACCTACGAGCAGTACTTC. Residues: CASSSGTRTYEQYF.

This sequence joins TRBV5-1 and TRBJ2-7; 11 bases fit TRBD1. CDR3 size: 14 residues. Looked up from germline, CDR1 is SGHRS and CDR2 is YFSETQ. Unmatched junction bases numbered 3, after V lost 4 bases and J lost 3 bases. CDR3 region: CASSVGTGGYEQYF. The CDR3 nucleotides are TGCGCCAGCAGCGTGGGGACAGGGGGCTACGAGCAGTACTTC.

The J gene is TRBJ1-2, the V gene TRBV5-1; 7 nucleotides line up with TRBD1. The germline CDR1 and CDR2 sequences are SGHRS and YFSETQ. With 4 bases clipped from V and 7 bases from J, the junction kept 13 bases outside the gene matches. This CDR3 has 15 residues. CDR3 coding DNA: TGCGCCAGCAGCGTCCAGGGAGACAGGGATAGTGGCTACACCTTC. Translation gives CASSVQGDRDSGYTF.

This chain uses TRBV19 with TRBJ2-7; D perhaps matches TRBD1 (6 bases). The CDR3 is 12 amino acids. Germline CDR1 and CDR2: LNHDA and SQIVND (reference sequence). Trimming pared 6 bases from V and 11 bases from J, leaving 17 bases between. CDR3 protein: CASSPTGTPKYF. The CDR3 nucleotides read TGTGCCAGTAGCCCCACAGGGACCCCTAAGTACTTC.

The V and J genes are TRBV18 and TRBJ2-7; 10 bases agree with TRBD2. There are 15 residues in the CDR3. Germline V gene lookup returns CDR1 KGHSH and CDR2 LQKENI. Trimming removed 3 bases from V and 5 bases from J; junction bases left unmatched: 7. The CDR3 DNA reads TGTGCCAGCTCACCGGTGGCTAGCGGGAGTAACGAGCAGTACTTC. It yields the protein CASSPVASGSNEQYF.

The table lists this clone with a few counts. The rearrangement joins TRBV4-1 to TRBJ2-1; unclear D gene. This CDR3 has 18 amino acids. Trimming cost V 1 base and J 0 bases, with 16 bases left between them. CDR1 and CDR2 from the germline V gene are MGHRA and YSYEKL. CDR3 sequence: CASSQVNLVSSSYNEQFF. In DNA, the CDR3 is TGCGCCAGCAGCCAAGTGAATCTCGTCTCGAGCTCCTACAATGAGCAGTTCTTC.

The chain recombines TRBV11-2 with TRBJ2-7; TRBD2 matches at 9 bases. Trimming removed 1 base from V and 2 bases from J; junction bases left unmatched: 3. Germline V gene data show CDR1 as SGHAT and CDR2 as FQNNGV. The CDR3 runs 15 residues. As DNA, the CDR3 is TGTGCCAGCAGCTTAGGGGGCGGGAGGGCCTACGAGCAGTACTTC. It codes for CASSLGGGRAYEQYF. Full variable domain (rest looked up from reference TRBV11-2 and TRBJ2-7): EAGVAQSPRYKIIEKRQSVAFWCNPISGHATLYWYQQILGQGPKLLIQFQNNGVVDDSQLPKDRFSAERLKGVDSTLKIQPAKLEDSAVYLCASSLGGGRAYEQYFGPGTRLTVT.